The entry below describes one TCR beta chain. This specimen comes from a study of blood T cell repertoires in COVID-19. Study details: Collection of acute and convalescent COVID-19 samples took place in the United States, Italy and Spain. Sample material is recorded as cDNA or gDNA derived from T cells, B-cell-depleted T cells, or PBMCs.

Per the authors' pipeline: It was from reference gene primer amplification that nucleated cell counts were estimated. Profiling relied on immunoSEQ multiplex PCR, and the TCRdb table lists in-frame clones only, not all of them. V and J calls and clone size are given by that table; D and trimming were obtained from the DNA. The profile shows tens of thousands of clones, roughly 89% of them singletons. The germline gives CDR1 SGHDT, CDR2 YYEEEE. Losses at the gene ends were 3 bases for V and 0 bases for J; bases not matched to a gene: 2. This CDR3 is built from 15 residues. The sequence came from a man aged 25 to 40 with acute or convalescent COVID-19. Sequencing input: peripheral blood. The chain is built from TRBV5-6 and TRBJ2-3; 9 bases map to TRBD1. CDR3 nucleotide sequence: TGTGCCAGCAGCTGGGGACAGGGAAGCACAGATACGCAGTATTTT. It encodes CASSWGQGSTDTQYF.